One T cell receptor (beta chain) is described in this entry. No antigen is known for it. Base qualities are not provided; no much larger clone lies one nucleotide away. Every donor in the study was a healthy Caucasian. The twin cohort comprised three pairs of female monozygotic twins, all aged roughly 18 to 29 years. Positive isolation kits from Invitrogen were used to isolate CD4+ and CD8+ T cell populations. These data are taken from a study of identical twins (TCRdb year 2016). Some background on the complete study: To test whether fetal clonotypes persist, the study used deep sequencing on TCR alpha and beta repertoires from monozygotic twins, unrelated adults of various ages, and cord blood. Replicate twin experiments were performed at different times using different library preparation protocols to rule out contamination.

Library construction relied on 5' RACE. These reads were obtained on an Illumina HiSeq 2000. A universal primer binding site was introduced by template switching, and a unique molecular identifier was present in the final cDNA, enabling accurate counting of TCR cDNA molecules. Specific primers in the conserved constant-segment region were used to synthesize first-strand cDNA for TCR alpha and beta chains. To control for contamination, each cDNA library was double barcoded with a SMART-Mk sample barcode plus Illumina barcodes. Two successive PCR steps introduced TruSeq adapter sequences along with Illumina sample barcodes. TCR alpha and beta cDNA libraries were sequenced on the Illumina HiSeq platform with custom primers. The original pipeline was this. MiGEC processed the raw reads to extract unique molecular identifiers, while MiXCR was used to determine the CDR3 positions. Recombination models were inferred per individual with the repgenHMM and IGoR tools using an EM algorithm. The analysis of shared clonotypes was done with the tcR package in R, with sharing normalized by the product of cloneset sizes. To study raw recombination free of thymic and clonal selection effects, out-of-frame nonproductive sequences were analyzed. TCRdb trimmed the raw reads at Q25, called clones with MiXCR and kept productive beta chains. A single entry per CDR3 protein holds the most common genes and DNA from its merged rows. TCRdb assigned the V and J calls; the authors' analysis was not used. The sample table holds about 530,000 distinct CDR3 sequences, of which about a fifth were seen once. The ten largest clones represent around 0.48% of the sample.

Results and caveats for the whole study, not just this receptor: A weaker excess of twin sharing was found in beta out-of-frame sequences because the signal-to-noise ratio was lowered by fewer shared sequences. Abundant cord blood beta clonotypes had fewer insertions, young adult naive repertoires showed a similar but weaker trend, and memory repertoires showed no such trend. In monozygotic twins, out-of-frame TCR alpha sharing was systematically underestimated by recombination models, although the models agreed with sharing between unrelated individuals. Because the same donors could not be followed over many years, the conclusions relied on cross-sectional statistical analysis. Invariant T cells such as MAIT and iNKT could partly confound zero-insertion analyses, although diverse VJ usage argued against such confounding for most clonotypes. Compared with coincidental sharing between unrelated individuals, out-of-frame TCR alpha sequences shared between twins showed an excess of sequences with low generation probability.

The CDR3 has 13 amino acids, counting the end cysteine and phenylalanine. CDR3 DNA is the only sequence kept; it has 39 bases, read in frame from the first base. V and J lose 11 bases and 0 bases, and a span of 13 bases separates them. The germline V gene gives CDR1 as ENHRY and CDR2 as SYGVKD. Another study also made use of these data, one on yellow fever vaccine responses in identical twins. That second report states: The T cell response to vaccination in identical twins was reported by the authors to appear partly convergent and partly personalized. The study precisely tracked vaccine-responding T cell clones in identical twins.

The source of this sequence is a woman between 18 and 29 years old in good health. The specimen sequenced was CD4+ T cells sorted from blood. This chain joins TRBV10-3 to TRBJ2-5, with no confidently assigned D gene. The CDR3 region has the sequence CAVQNEYQETQYF. The nucleotide sequence reads TGTGCCGTACAGAACGAGTACCAAGAGACCCAGTACTTC.